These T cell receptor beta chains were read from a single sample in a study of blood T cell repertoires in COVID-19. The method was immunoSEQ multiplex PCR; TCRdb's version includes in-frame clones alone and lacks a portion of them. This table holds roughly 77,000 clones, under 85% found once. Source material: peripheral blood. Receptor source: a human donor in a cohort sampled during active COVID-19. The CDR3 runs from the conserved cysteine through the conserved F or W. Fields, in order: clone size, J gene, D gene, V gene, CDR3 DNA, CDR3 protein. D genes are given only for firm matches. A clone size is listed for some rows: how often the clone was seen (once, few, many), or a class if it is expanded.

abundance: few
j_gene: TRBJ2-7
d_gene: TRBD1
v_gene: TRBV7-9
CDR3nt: TGTGCCAGCAGCTCCGACAGGGGGACCCTCCACGAGCAGTACTTC
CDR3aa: CASSSDRGTLHEQYF

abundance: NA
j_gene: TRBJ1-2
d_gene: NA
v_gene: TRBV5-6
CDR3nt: TGTGCCAGCAGACGACAGTTCCGTTCCTATGGCTACACCTTC
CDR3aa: CASRRQFRSYGYTF

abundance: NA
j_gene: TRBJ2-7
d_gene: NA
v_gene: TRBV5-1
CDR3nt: TGCGCCAGCAGCCGGAGCGCGGGTTTTAACGAGCAGTACTTC
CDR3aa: CASSRSAGFNEQYF

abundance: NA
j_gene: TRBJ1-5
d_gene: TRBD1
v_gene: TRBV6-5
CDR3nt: TGTGCCAGCAATTTCGGACAGGGGGCAGGTCAGCCCCAGCATTTT
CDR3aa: CASNFGQGAGQPQHF

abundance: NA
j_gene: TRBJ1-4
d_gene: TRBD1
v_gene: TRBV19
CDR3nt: TGTGCCAGTAGTAGGGTCGGGACAGCCTCGGCCGTGAATGAAAAACTGTTTTTT
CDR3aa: CASSRVGTASAVNEKLFF

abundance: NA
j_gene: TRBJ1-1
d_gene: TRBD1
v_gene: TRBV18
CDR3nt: TGTGCCAGCTCACCATCCCTTCCACAGGGGGCAGGGACTGAAGCTTTCTTT
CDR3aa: CASSPSLPQGAGTEAFF

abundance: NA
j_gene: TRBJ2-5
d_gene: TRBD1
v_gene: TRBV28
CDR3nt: TGTGCCAGCAGCCATGCCGGGACAGGGCATGAGACCCAGTACTTC
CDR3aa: CASSHAGTGHETQYF

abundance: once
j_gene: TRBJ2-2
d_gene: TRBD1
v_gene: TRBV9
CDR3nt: TGTGCCAGCAGCGTAATGGGACAGACCGGGGAGCTGTTTTTT
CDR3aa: CASSVMGQTGELFF

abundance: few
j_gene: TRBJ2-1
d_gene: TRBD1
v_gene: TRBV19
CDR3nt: TGTGCCAGTAGCAGGGACAGGGGGCTATTTGATGAGCAGTTCTTC
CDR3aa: CASSRDRGLFDEQFF

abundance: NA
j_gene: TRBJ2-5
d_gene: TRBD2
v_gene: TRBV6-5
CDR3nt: TGTGCCAGCCTAACGGGGGGGGTGGGAGAGACCCAGTACTTC
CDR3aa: CASLTGGVGETQYF

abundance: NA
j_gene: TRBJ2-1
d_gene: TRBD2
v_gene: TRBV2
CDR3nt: TGTGCCAGCAGTGAATGGCGGGGGGGCTACAATGAGCAGTTCTTC
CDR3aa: CASSEWRGGYNEQFF

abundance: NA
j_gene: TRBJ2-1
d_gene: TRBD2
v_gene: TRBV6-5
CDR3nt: TGTGCCAGCATAGGCGGGGGGAACTACAATGAGCAGTTCTTC
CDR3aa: CASIGGGNYNEQFF

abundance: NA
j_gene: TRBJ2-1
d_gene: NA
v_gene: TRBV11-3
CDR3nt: TGTGCCAGCAGCTTCGGTCCCACAGGGTACAGCAATGAGCAGTTCTTC
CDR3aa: CASSFGPTGYSNEQFF

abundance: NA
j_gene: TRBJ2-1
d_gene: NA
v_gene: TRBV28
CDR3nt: TGTGCCAGCAATGGGGCTGGCTCCTACAATGAGCAGTTCTTC
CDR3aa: CASNGAGSYNEQFF

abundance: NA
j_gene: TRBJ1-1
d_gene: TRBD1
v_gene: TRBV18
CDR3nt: TGTGCCAGCTCACCAGGACAGGTCCCTGAAGCTTTCTTT
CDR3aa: CASSPGQVPEAFF

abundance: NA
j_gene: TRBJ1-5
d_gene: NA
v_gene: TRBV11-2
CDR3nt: TGTGCCAGCACCAGACACTTCCAGTGGGTTAATCAGCCCCAGCATTTT
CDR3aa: CASTRHFQWVNQPQHF

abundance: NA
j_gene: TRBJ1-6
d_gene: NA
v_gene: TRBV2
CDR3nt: TGTGCCAGCAGATCCCGGGGTTCACCCCTCCACTTT
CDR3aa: CASRSRGSPLHF

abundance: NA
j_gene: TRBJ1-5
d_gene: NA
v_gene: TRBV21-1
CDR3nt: TGTGCCAGCAGCACACGGACAGGGTTGAGCAATCAGCCCCAGCATTTT
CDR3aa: CASSTRTGLSNQPQHF

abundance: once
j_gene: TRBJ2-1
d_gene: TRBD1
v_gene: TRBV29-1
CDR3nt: TGCAGCGTTGGCAGGGACAGGGTATACAATGAGCAGTTCTTC
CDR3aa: CSVGRDRVYNEQFF

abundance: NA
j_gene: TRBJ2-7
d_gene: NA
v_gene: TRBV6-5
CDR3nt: TGTGCCAGCAGTCCCCACTACGAGCAGTACTTC
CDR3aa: CASSPHYEQYF

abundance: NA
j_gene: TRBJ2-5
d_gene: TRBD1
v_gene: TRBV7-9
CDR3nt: TGTGCCAGCAGCCGAGACAGGGGGACCCAAGAGACCCAGTACTTC
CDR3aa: CASSRDRGTQETQYF

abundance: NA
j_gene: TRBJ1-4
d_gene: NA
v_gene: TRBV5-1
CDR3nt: TGCGCCAGCAGCTTGGGACAGAATAATGAAAAACTGTTTTTT
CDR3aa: CASSLGQNNEKLFF

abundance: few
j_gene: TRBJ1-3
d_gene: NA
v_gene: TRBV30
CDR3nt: TGTGCCTGGAGTCACGGATCCGGGGGAGGAAACACCATATATTTT
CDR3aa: CAWSHGSGGGNTIYF

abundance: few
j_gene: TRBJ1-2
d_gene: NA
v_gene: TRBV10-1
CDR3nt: TGCGCCATCCTAAAAACCCCAGGGATTTGCTACACCTTC
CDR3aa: CAILKTPGICYTF

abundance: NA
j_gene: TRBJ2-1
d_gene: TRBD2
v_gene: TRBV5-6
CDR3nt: TGTGCCAGCAGCTGGGAGGTTTTAGCGGGGGGGCACTCCTACAATGAGCAGTTCTTC
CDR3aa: CASSWEVLAGGHSYNEQFF

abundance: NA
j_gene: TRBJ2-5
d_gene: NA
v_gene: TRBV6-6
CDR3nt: TGTGCCAGCAGTTACTCGTTCGGGGAAGAGACCCAGTACTTC
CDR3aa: CASSYSFGEETQYF

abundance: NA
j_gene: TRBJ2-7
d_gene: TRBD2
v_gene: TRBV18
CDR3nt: TGTGCCAGCTCATCGACTAGCGGGGGGGCCTCATTCTCCTACGAGCAGTACTTC
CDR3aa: CASSSTSGGASFSYEQYF

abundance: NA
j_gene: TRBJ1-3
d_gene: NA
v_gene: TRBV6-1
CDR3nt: TGTGCCAGCAGTGAAGCGCAGGGTTCTTCTGGAAACACCATATATTTT
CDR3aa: CASSEAQGSSGNTIYF